A selection of T cell receptor beta chains follows, all from one sample in a study of T-cell reconstitution after alpha-beta-depleted transplantation in children. MiXCR, run by TCRdb on the PCR reads, gives a single entry per CDR3 protein. Of about 640,000 distinct CDR3 sequences in the sample, approximately 16% are singletons; the top ten hold 1.1%. Specimen: PBMCs from the stem cell graft donor, collected from the stem cell graft. Receptors were obtained from a human donor who donated a stem cell graft to a child with acute myeloid leukemia. Both conserved end residues are part of each CDR3. A D gene is named only where the DNA matches it firmly. Clone size is given for some rows only: seen once, a few or many times, or a class if the clone is expanded.

. few TRBJ1-2 TRBV12-3/TRBV12-4 CASSPKGTYGYTF TGTGCCAGCAGTCCTAAAGGCACCTATGGCTACACCTTC
. . TRBJ1-2 TRBV28 CASRGPGVNYGYTF TGTGCCAGCAGGGGGCCTGGGGTTAACTATGGCTACACCTTC
. . TRBJ1-2 TRBV18 CASSPRTTSYGYTF TGTGCCAGCTCACCACGGACAACGTCCTATGGCTACACCTTC
. few TRBJ2-3 TRBV14 CASSQEGGFRDYF TGTGCCAGCAGCCAAGAAGGGGGGTTTCGTGATTATTTT
. few TRBJ1-3 TRBV12-3/TRBV12-4 CACTGTGNTIYF TGTGCCTGTACAGGGACTGGAAACACCATATATTTT
. many TRBJ2-7 TRBV20-1 CSARRGQGGSYEQYF TGCAGTGCTCGACGGGGGCAAGGCGGGTCCTACGAGCAGTACTTC
TRBD2 . TRBJ2-2 TRBV20-1 CSARTSGAVGELFF TGCAGTGCTCGGACTAGCGGGGCGGTCGGGGAGCTGTTTTTT
. . TRBJ2-5 TRBV29-1 CSATRRGSGETQYF TGCAGCGCCACGAGACGGGGGTCAGGAGAGACCCAGTACTTC
. . TRBJ1-3 TRBV25-1 CASSPRPGQSSGNTIYF TGTGCCAGCAGCCCTCGCCCAGGGCAGTCCTCTGGAAACACCATATATTTT
. . TRBJ2-5 TRBV7-9 CASSSRGWEETQYF TGTGCCAGCAGCTCGAGGGGTTGGGAAGAGACCCAGTACTTC
TRBD2 many TRBJ2-3 TRBV6-1 CVPSGGRTDTQYF TGTGTCCCTAGCGGGGGACGCACAGATACGCAGTATTTT
. many TRBJ1-5 TRBV7-9 CASSARSNQPQHF TGTGCCAGCAGCGCGCGGTCCAATCAGCCCCAGCATTTT
. many TRBJ1-1 TRBV6-6 CASSLGLSEAFF TGTGCCAGCAGTTTGGGACTTTCGGAAGCTTTCTTT
. . TRBJ2-7 TRBV6-6 CASSYAGHYEQYF TGTGCCAGCAGTTACGCTGGGCACTACGAGCAGTACTTC
TRBD1 few TRBJ2-1 TRBV5-1 CASSLQGAAYNEQFF TGCGCCAGCAGCCTCCAGGGGGCGGCCTACAATGAGCAGTTCTTC
TRBD1 . TRBJ2-5 TRBV5-1 CASSSLDREETQYF TGCGCCAGCAGCTCCCTGGACAGGGAAGAGACCCAGTACTTC
TRBD1 . TRBJ2-3 TRBV7-2 CASSFRQGGGTDTQYF TGTGCCAGCAGCTTTCGACAGGGTGGGGGCACAGATACGCAGTATTTT
. few TRBJ1-2 TRBV20-1 CSARDLTAGTSGYTF TGCAGTGCTAGAGATTTAACCGCAGGCACAAGCGGCTACACCTTC
. . TRBJ2-1 TRBV11-2 CASSLVSGTAREQFF TGTGCCAGCAGCTTGGTTTCAGGAACCGCGCGGGAGCAGTTCTTC
. many TRBJ2-3 TRBV12-3/TRBV12-4 CASSFRGRTGTYTQYF TGTGCCAGCAGTTTTCGGGGTAGGACCGGGACTTATACGCAGTATTTT
TRBD2 many TRBJ2-5 TRBV20-1 CSARDPPGGAQETQYF TGCAGTGCTAGAGATCCTCCCGGGGGGGCGCAAGAGACCCAGTACTTC
TRBD1 few TRBJ1-1 TRBV10-3 CAISPQGANTEAFF TGTGCCATCAGCCCCCAGGGGGCGAACACTGAAGCTTTCTTT
. many TRBJ2-5 TRBV12-3/TRBV12-4 CASRTTLLQETQYF TGTGCCAGCAGGACCACACTCCTTCAAGAGACCCAGTACTTC
. . TRBJ2-7 TRBV20-1 CSAKGVGYEQYF TGCAGTGCTAAAGGGGTTGGGTACGAGCAGTACTTC
TRBD2 many TRBJ2-7 TRBV5-5 CASSRGGSGEQYF TGTGCCAGCAGCCGGGGAGGGTCGGGCGAGCAGTACTTC
. few TRBJ1-2 TRBV29-1 CSVESQGSGYTF TGCAGCGTTGAAAGTCAGGGGAGTGGCTACACCTTC
TRBD2 many TRBJ2-2 TRBV5-5 CASSLLAGSTGELFF TGTGCCAGCAGTTTACTAGCGGGGTCCACCGGGGAGCTGTTTTTT
. many TRBJ2-1 TRBV20-1 CSARDTGRNTPDNEQFF TGCAGTGCTAGAGATACAGGGAGAAACACCCCCGACAATGAGCAGTTCTTC
. . TRBJ2-2 TRBV12-3/TRBV12-4 CASSLGLGPGELFF TGTGCCAGCAGTTTGGGTCTTGGTCCTGGGGAGCTGTTTTTT
. many TRBJ1-4 TRBV29-1 CSVDSQGKLFF TGCAGCGTTGACTCCCAGGGGAAACTGTTTTTT
. . TRBJ1-5 TRBV28 CASSPGHTYSNQPQHF TGTGCCAGCAGTCCCGGACACACGTATAGCAATCAGCCCCAGCATTTT
. many TRBJ2-6 TRBV29-1 CSVEPLGISGANVLTF TGCAGCGTTGAGCCCCTGGGGATCTCTGGGGCCAACGTCCTGACTTTC